This passage covers 2 T cell receptor beta chains from one sample sequenced in a study of blood T cell repertoires in COVID-19. Clones were sequenced by immunoSEQ multiplex PCR, and TCRdb holds only the in-frame ones, with some missing. The sample holds over 150,000 clones; approximately 86% are singletons and the top ten take approximately 7%. What was sequenced was peripheral blood. The receptors originated from a man older than 75 with COVID-19, enrolled during active disease.

The gene calls are TRBV7-3 and TRBJ2-1; tentatively, D is TRBD1 (6 bases). The CDR3 has 13 residues. Germline V lookup: CDR1 SGHTA, CDR2 FQGTGA. V gave up 5 bases and J gave up 5 bases, with 10 bases separating them. The CDR3 DNA is TGTGCCAGCAGCCCCGGACAGCACAATGAGCAGTTCTTC. This codes for CASSPGQHNEQFF.

The chain is built from TRBV5-1 and TRBJ2-1; 8 bases align to TRBD2. The germline CDR1 and CDR2 sequences are SGHRS and YFSETQ. This CDR3 contains 15 residues. Trimming took 0 bases from V and 10 from J; bases not matched to a gene: 9. The CDR3 DNA is TGCGCCAGCAGCTTGGGACTAGCGTGGGGAGAGGAGCAGTTCTTC. Translating it yields CASSLGLAWGEEQFF.